What follows are 9 T cell receptor beta chains derived from one specimen sequenced in a study of blood T cell repertoires in COVID-19. Repertoires were generated with immunoSEQ multiplex PCR, while TCRdb's copy carries only in-frame clones and drops some. The repertoire holds about 160,000 clones, 90% to 95% seen once, with 4.5% to 5.5% in the top ten. The sample consisted of peripheral blood. The receptor source for this set is a woman in her fifties or sixties with acute or convalescent COVID-19.

J is TRBJ2-3 and V is TRBV27; 12 bases match TRBD2. V was pared by 7 bases and J by 5 bases, with 7 bases of the junction left unmatched. This CDR3 region has 15 residues. In germline, CDR1 is MNHEY, CDR2 SMNVEV (reference sequence). This chain's CDR3 is CASNRLAGDGDTQYF. CDR3 nucleotide sequence: TGTGCCAGCAACCGACTAGCGGGAGATGGAGATACGCAGTATTTT.

The rearrangement links TRBV7-3 to TRBJ2-1; D is uncertain. With 5 bases removed from V and 2 bases from J, the gap between germline ends came to 10 bases. Per germline, CDR1 SGHTA and CDR2 FQGTGA. This CDR3 is 14 amino acids long. The CDR3 DNA follows: TGTGCCAGCAGCGTCAGTCCCACCTACAATGAGCAGTTCTTC. It yields the protein CASSVSPTYNEQFF.

This clone came up a few times. The V gene is TRBV30, the J gene TRBJ2-3, with 9 bases aligning to TRBD2. CDR1 GTSNPN and CDR2 SVGIG come from the germline V gene (reference sequence). J gave up 6 bases and V 7 bases, and 17 bases lay outside the gene matches. CDR3 length: 16 residues. DNA for the CDR3: TGTGCCTCTACACCCAGAGGAGCGGGGGGTGGTGATACGCAGTATTTT. Encoded protein: CASTPRGAGGGDTQYF.

The chain employs TRBV10-3 and TRBJ1-2, with 10 nucleotides matching TRBD1. This CDR3 is 13 amino acids long. Germline lookup yields CDR1 ENHRY and CDR2 SYGVKD. V lost 10 bases to trimming and J lost 3 bases; unmatched junction nucleotides: 5. CDR3 residues: CASRDRGDYGYTF. CDR3 DNA sequence: TGTGCCAGCCGGGACAGGGGTGACTATGGCTACACCTTC.

In DNA, the CDR3 is TGTGCCAGCAGCCACGGGGATATCAAGCCCCAGCATTTT. Amino acid sequence: CASSHGDIKPQHF. This sequence joins TRBV3-1 (or the pseudogene TRBV3-2) and TRBJ1-5; no firm D call. The CDR3 runs 13 residues. Trimming cost V 3 bases and J 8 bases, with 11 bases left between them. CDR1 and CDR2 (germline): LGHDT, YNNKEL (reference sequence).

V and J are TRBV7-8 and TRBJ1-2, with D possibly TRBD1 on 6 matching bases. The CDR3 has 17 residues. Germline V lookup: CDR1 SGHVS, CDR2 FQNEAQ. V was cut by 1 base and J by 7 bases, with 22 bases left in between. The CDR3 protein is CASSLVTPGHAVGGYTF. The CDR3 DNA follows: TGTGCCAGCAGCTTAGTAACCCCGGGACACGCGGTTGGTGGCTACACCTTC.

This clone was counted only a few times. Here the CDR3 DNA reads TGCGCCAGCAGCCAGCAGGAAAACGGAAACACCATATATTTT. Residues: CASSQQENGNTIYF. This rearrangement joins TRBV4-1 to TRBJ1-3; unclear D gene. CDR1 MGHRA and CDR2 YSYEKL come from the germline V gene. V was trimmed by 3 bases and J by 4 bases, leaving 10 bases between them. This CDR3 spans 14 amino acids.

This chain uses TRBV20-1 with TRBJ1-3; no definite D call. This CDR3 is 11 amino acids long. V lost 6 bases and J lost 5, with 8 bases in between. Germline-derived CDR1 and CDR2 are DFQATT and SNEGSKA (reference sequence). The CDR3 spells CSAVERNTIYF. The CDR3 DNA reads TGCAGTGCCGTCGAGCGAAACACCATATATTTT.

The chain links TRBV20-1 to TRBJ1-3; possibly TRBD1 for D (6 bases). CDR3 length equals 13 residues. V gave up 3 bases and J gave up 4 bases, with 10 bases separating them. Per the germline V gene, CDR1 is DFQATT and CDR2 is SNEGSKA (reference sequence). This chain's CDR3 is CSASPGEGNTIYF. The CDR3 DNA is TGCAGTGCTAGTCCAGGGGAGGGAAACACCATATATTTT.